Listed here is a single TCR beta chain. Its target is not known. The data stem from a study of graft-versus-host responses after intestinal transplantation. Across the whole study: Anti-thymocyte globulin induction was given to all recipients, followed by tacrolimus and steroids for around three years. Study outcomes and limitations: GvH clones detected in recipient marrow included some appearing first in ileum or blood. Declines in HvG clones occurring early post-transplant were associated with peak circulating GvH clone levels.

Bone marrow was aspirated after transplant. It came from the posterior iliac crest or another site. Trimming removed 0 bases from V and 4 bases from J, with 15 bases in between. In germline, CDR1 is SEHNR, CDR2 FQNEAQ (reference sequence). The CDR3 extends over 17 amino acids. Assay used: immunoSEQ multiplex PCR; TCRdb lists only in-frame clones, some missing. The repertoire holds under 20,000 clones, with around nine tenths as singletons. The V call is TRBV7-9, the J call TRBJ2-2; D is perhaps TRBD1 or TRBD2 (6 bases each). The sequenced sample was bone marrow, obtained approximately 130 days after transplant. This TCR came from a human patient who received an intestinal transplant, so some T cells may come from the graft donor. CDR3 protein: CASSLAGGPELTGELFF. The CDR3 nucleotides are TGTGCCAGCAGCTTAGCCGGGGGCCCCGAACTCACCGGGGAGCTGTTTTTT.